The 6 T cell receptor beta chains below come from one sample, sequenced in a study of shared clonotypes between healthy human individuals. Profiled with immunoSEQ multiplex PCR; TCRdb holds only in-frame clones, not every one. The data hold fewer than 850,000 clones, with 90% observed a single time. Input material: memory CD8+ T cells from PBMCs. Specified subset: CD45RO+ cells pooled with CCR7-negative TemRA cells. The receptors were gathered from a man aged 18 to 29 in good health. Some clones in this sample may be carry-over from other donors' samples.

The genes are TRBV4-1 and TRBJ1-4; D may be TRBD1 (5 bases). CDR3 size: 14 residues. Trimming cost V 1 base and J 7 bases, with 10 bases left between them. Germline V gene sequence: CDR1 MGHRA, CDR2 YSYEKL. CDR3 sequence reads: CASSQAGGIEKLFF. As DNA, the CDR3 is TGCGCCAGCAGCCAAGCGGGGGGGATTGAAAAACTGTTTTTT.

V is TRBV2 and J is TRBJ2-1; D possibly matches TRBD1 or TRBD2 (5 bases each). Germline CDR1 and CDR2: SNHLY and FYNNEI. The CDR3 is made up of 14 amino acids. V gave up 9 bases and J gave up 6 bases, with 18 bases separating them. CDR3: CASRTGTNFNEQFF. In nucleotides, the CDR3 is TGTGCCAGTAGAACCGGGACCAACTTCAATGAGCAGTTCTTC.

Remarks on this clone: The junction departs from the called germline gene at one end, perhaps through a read error. The chain is built from TRBV6-1 and TRBJ2-7, with 8 nucleotides matching TRBD2. The CDR3 has 16 amino acids. Germline V gene data show CDR1 as MNHNS and CDR2 as SASEGT. CDR3 loop: CAISEPGTSQAYEQYF. CDR3 nucleotide sequence: TGTGCCATCAGTGAGCCCGGGACTAGTCAAGCCTACGAGCAGTACTTC.

This rearrangement joins TRBV2 to TRBJ2-7; D call uncertain. Trimming removed 2 bases at V and 3 bases at J, with 8 bases between. In germline, CDR1 is SNHLY, CDR2 FYNNEI. CDR3 length equals 13 residues. CDR3 DNA: TGTGCCAGCAGTGAAAGCTGGAACTACGAGCAGTACTTC. It translates to CASSESWNYEQYF.

This clone was counted a single time. The V gene is TRBV7-9, the J gene TRBJ2-3; no clear D gene. This CDR3 comprises 15 residues. Germline V gene lookup returns CDR1 SEHNR and CDR2 FQNEAQ (reference sequence). Trimming left V 5 bases short and J 8 bases short, with 20 bases between. The CDR3 protein is CASSDLLRPDLTQYF. CDR3 coding DNA: TGTGCCAGCAGCGACCTTCTACGGCCTGACCTTACGCAGTATTTT.

This chain uses TRBV6-5 with TRBJ2-2; D gene ambiguous. Germline lookup yields CDR1 MNHEY and CDR2 SVGAGI. Trimming shortened V by 5 bases and J by 2 bases, and 12 bases separated the two germline ends. This CDR3 has 15 residues. CDR3 region: CASSAGALNTGELFF. The CDR3 DNA reads as TGTGCCAGCAGTGCAGGCGCCCTCAACACCGGGGAGCTGTTTTTT.